Presented here are 2 T cell receptor beta chains from one specimen sequenced in a study of T cells after yellow fever vaccination. MiXCR, applied by TCRdb to the 5' RACE reads, yields one record per CDR3 protein. The sample has about 400,000 distinct CDR3 sequences, 6% to 8% seen once. The specimen comprised PBMCs, sampled 5 days after the yellow fever booster vaccination. Source of these receptors: a man aged 25 to 40 who received the YFV17D yellow fever vaccine.

This clonotype was detected many times. The chain joins TRBV12-3 or TRBV12-4 to TRBJ2-2, with 8 positions matching TRBD2. V lost 6 bases to trimming and J lost 4 bases; unmatched junction nucleotides: 10. The CDR3 is 16 residues long. The CDR3 DNA follows: TGTGCCAGCAGAATTGGGGGCGCGGGGGGCACCGGGGAGCTGTTTTTT. Translation: CASRIGGAGGTGELFF.

In its sample, this clonotype was seen a few times. The CDR3, as DNA: TGTGCCAGCAGCTGGAGACAGGGCGTAAATGAAAAACTGTTTTTT. Its translation is CASSWRQGVNEKLFF. The V call is TRBV7-8, the J call TRBJ1-4; 7 bases agree with TRBD1. Germline V gene lookup returns CDR1 SGHVS and CDR2 FQNEAQ. J gave up 5 bases and V 4 bases, and 7 bases lay outside the gene matches. CDR3 length equals 15 residues.